The 29 T cell receptor beta chains given below trace back to one sample, sequenced in a study of human T cells and chemical hapten exposure (dated by TCRdb to the early 2020s). The meaning of the sample's time point label: pre-sensitization, week 0. The treatment or condition label for this specimen denotes: therapeutic diphenylcyclopropenone sensitization with weekly scalp DPC. Libraries were constructed by RACE. The sequencer listed for this sample is NextSeq 500. The raw public data were reprocessed by TCRdb itself: fastp quality trimming at Q25, MiXCR clonotype calling, in-frame beta chains only. Rows with a matching CDR3 protein are joined into one entry that keeps the most common DNA and genes. The sample table contains approximately 320,000 distinct CDR3 sequences; only one count was recorded for 5% to 6.5% of them. The top ten clones comprise more than 8% of the sample. Material: whole blood, obtained in connection with sensitization to the hapten diphenylcyclopropenone (DPC). The source of these receptors is a young woman with alopecia areata. Some clones in this sample may be carry-over from other donors' samples.

The chain is built from TRBV4-3 and TRBJ2-1; D possibly corresponds to TRBD2 (7 bases). Per the germline V gene, CDR1 is LGHNA and CDR2 is YSLEER. Trimming removed 4 bases from V and 3 bases from J, with 16 bases in between. CDR3 length: 16 residues. CDR3 sequence reads: CASSRGGGDLYNEQFF. In DNA form, the CDR3 reads TGCGCCAGCAGCCGTGGAGGGGGGGACCTCTACAATGAGCAGTTCTTC.

V usage is TRBV2 and J usage is TRBJ1-3; D call uncertain. Germline V gives CDR1 SNHLY, CDR2 FYNNEI. V lost 8 bases and J lost 1, with 15 bases in between. The CDR3 consists of 15 residues. The CDR3 is CASSLEPTSGNTIYF. The CDR3 nucleotides read TGTGCCAGCTCACTTGAGCCGACATCTGGAAACACCATATATTTT.

The table lists this clonotype with many counts. This sequence joins TRBV28 and TRBJ2-1, with 9 bases lining up with TRBD2. CDR3 length equals 15 residues. CDR1 and CDR2 from the germline V gene are MDHEN and SYDVKM. V shed 6 bases and J 9 bases; nucleotides not matched to a gene: 12. The CDR3 DNA sequence: TGTGCCAGCAGACTTAGCGGGGGCCCATCCCCTGAGCAGTTCTTC. Translating gives CASRLSGGPSPEQFF.

This clonotype came up a few times. This chain connects TRBV7-6 to TRBJ2-5; D is possibly TRBD1 (5 bases). V was trimmed by 5 bases and J by 0 bases, leaving 7 bases between them. Germline CDR1 reads SGHVS; CDR2 reads FNYEAQ. The CDR3 consists of 13 residues. CDR3 nucleotides: TGTGCCAGCAGCCGACAGTACCAAGAGACCCAGTACTTC. This encodes CASSRQYQETQYF.

This clonotype was detected many times. CDR3 sequence (DNA): TGTGCCAGCAGCTCCCTACCTCGGCCTAGCGGCACAGATACGCAGTATTTT. Protein: CASSSLPRPSGTDTQYF. The V gene is TRBV7-3, the J gene TRBJ2-3, with a possible D match to TRBD2 (6 bases). Trimming stripped 4 bases from V and 1 base from J, with 18 bases between. Germline CDR1 SGHTA, CDR2 FQGTGA. This CDR3 is 17 amino acids long.

This clonotype was counted ten times or more. This chain uses TRBV11-2 with TRBJ2-5, with unresolved D. Trimming pared 5 bases from V and 5 bases from J, leaving 12 bases between. Germline values: CDR1 SGHAT, CDR2 FQNNGV. The CDR3 covers 13 residues. The CDR3 loop reads CASSPNRMETQYF. CDR3 sequence (DNA): TGTGCCAGCAGCCCAAATCGTATGGAGACCCAGTACTTC.

CDR3 in DNA: TGCGCCAGCAGCTTGGAGGGCGCGGGAACGTGGACTGAAGCTTTCTTT. Translating it yields CASSLEGAGTWTEAFF. The chain employs TRBV5-1 and TRBJ1-1; no clear D. Trimming stripped 0 bases from V and 5 bases from J, with 17 bases between. This CDR3 has 16 residues. Germline V gives CDR1 SGHRS, CDR2 YFSETQ.

This clonotype has a count of ten or more. The chain combines TRBV7-6 with TRBJ2-4; 8 bases agree with TRBD1. Germline lookup yields CDR1 SGHVS and CDR2 FNYEAQ. The CDR3 runs to 14 residues. J gave up 6 bases and V 5 bases, and 6 bases lay outside the gene matches. The CDR3 here is CASSPGQGPNIQYF. Here the CDR3 DNA reads TGTGCCAGCAGCCCAGGACAGGGCCCAAACATTCAGTACTTC.

This clonotype was picked up many times. The gene calls are TRBV7-8 and TRBJ1-2; a possible D gene is TRBD1 (6 bases). Germline CDR1 SGHVS, CDR2 FQNEAQ. The CDR3 extends over 16 amino acids. The V gene lost 4 bases and the J gene lost 4 bases, with 19 bases spanning the gap. The CDR3 spells CASSSSYRVTAYGYTF. As DNA, the CDR3 is TGTGCCAGCAGCTCCAGTTACAGGGTTACGGCCTATGGCTACACCTTC.

The chain's CDR3 is CASSFGRGEEKLFF. The CDR3 nucleotides read TGTGCCAGCAGTTTTGGTCGGGGGGAAGAAAAACTGTTTTTT. The genes are TRBV28 and TRBJ1-4; a weak D match, TRBD1 (5 bases). V was pared by 3 bases and J by 8 bases, with 13 bases between. The V gene's germline CDR1 is MDHEN and CDR2 SYDVKM. The CDR3 is made up of 14 amino acids.

At least ten counts were recorded for this clonotype. The chain uses TRBV29-1 and TRBJ2-1, with no clear D. Trimming took off 7 bases at V and 2 bases at J, with 3 bases between the two ends. This CDR3 region has 10 residues. Germline V CDR1 and CDR2: SQVTM, ANQGSEA. CDR3 in DNA: TGCAGCGGAGCCTACAATGAGCAGTTCTTC. Its translation: CSGAYNEQFF.

This clonotype has ten or more counts. This chain connects TRBV19 to TRBJ2-5; no clear D gene. Per the germline V gene, CDR1 is LNHDA and CDR2 is SQIVND (reference sequence). This CDR3 has 16 amino acids. The V end lost 5 bases, the J end lost 4 bases, and 20 bases lay between the germline ends. CDR3 protein: CASSPLVVGSGETQYF. DNA of the CDR3: TGTGCCAGTAGTCCCCTGGTGGTTGGTTCAGGAGAGACCCAGTACTTC.

This clonotype came up many times. The chain is built from TRBV5-6 and TRBJ1-5; 7 positions match TRBD1. The V and J ends lost 1 base and 4 bases, in that order; junction bases with no gene match: 8. The CDR3 contains 16 residues. Germline V gene data show CDR1 as SGHDT and CDR2 as YYEEEE. CDR3 nucleotide sequence: TGTGCCAGCAGCTTGAGTCGACAGGGACGGAATCAGCCCCAGCATTTT. Protein sequence: CASSLSRQGRNQPQHF.

This clonotype was counted a few times. The chain carries TRBV7-8 and TRBJ1-5, with 7 nucleotides matching TRBD1. Looked up from germline, CDR1 is SGHVS and CDR2 is FQNEAQ. The CDR3 spans 16 residues. The V and J ends lost 2 bases and 2 bases, in that order; junction bases with no gene match: 6. As DNA, the CDR3 is TGTGCCAGCAGCTTATCGAGGGGGCAAGGCAATCAGCCCCAGCATTTT. It encodes CASSLSRGQGNQPQHF. Combining the CDR3 with reference TRBV7-8 and TRBJ1-5 gives the whole variable domain GAGVSQSPRYKVAKRGQDVALRCDPISGHVSLFWYQQALGQGPEFLTYFQNEAQLDKSGLPSDRFFAERPEGSVSTLKIQRTQQEDSAVYLCASSLSRGQGNQPQHFGDGTRLSIL.

V usage is TRBV20-1 and J usage is TRBJ1-2; 8 bases are shared with TRBD1. CDR1 is DFQATT and CDR2 is SNEGSKA in the germline V gene (reference sequence). The CDR3 spans 13 residues. CDR3 sequence reads: CSMGDRGGYGYTF. CDR3 DNA: TGCAGCATGGGAGACAGGGGCGGCTATGGCTACACCTTC.

This clonotype was detected a few times. This rearrangement joins TRBV27 to TRBJ1-1; unclear D gene. Germline V lookup: CDR1 MNHEY, CDR2 SMNVEV (reference sequence). V dropped 5 bases and J dropped 2 bases, with 15 bases sitting between them. The CDR3 extends over 15 amino acids. The CDR3 DNA reads TGTGCCAGCAGTCCATGGGGAGACTTTAACACTGAAGCTTTCTTT. This codes for CASSPWGDFNTEAFF.

This clonotype was detected ten times or more. The chain joins TRBV10-3 to TRBJ1-2; D perhaps matches TRBD1 (6 bases). The V end was cut by 10 bases, the J end by 6 bases, with 15 bases between. CDR1 ENHRY and CDR2 SYGVKD come from the germline V gene. The CDR3 extends over 12 amino acids. CDR3 DNA: TGTGCCACCCAACAGGGTGGGGATGGCTACACCTTC. Its protein is CATQQGGDGYTF.

The chain couples TRBV12-3 or TRBV12-4 to TRBJ2-1; 10 nucleotides agree with TRBD2. The CDR3 spans 13 residues. Trimming cost V 3 bases and J 13 bases; bases outside gene matches: 6. The CDR3 coding sequence is TGTGCCAGCAGTTTCGTTACTAGCGGGGAACAGTTCTTC. Its translation is CASSFVTSGEQFF.

This clonotype was observed a few times. The chain has TRBV12-3 or TRBV12-4 and TRBJ2-1; the D gene is possibly TRBD2 (5 bases). The CDR3 is 14 residues long. V lost 5 bases to trimming and J lost 7 bases, with 15 bases between them. The CDR3 here is CASSASGVRNEQFF. CDR3 bases: TGTGCCAGCAGTGCCTCCGGGGTCCGGAATGAGCAGTTCTTC.

This clonotype showed up just a few times. This CDR3 is CASSARKGVSTDTQYF. The CDR3 nucleotides read TGCGCCAGCAGTGCTCGCAAGGGGGTTAGCACAGATACGCAGTATTTT. This chain joins TRBV23-1 and TRBJ2-3; a weak D match, TRBD1 (6 bases). TRBV23-1 is an ORF, and what it does is uncertain. Trimming removed 5 bases from V and 0 bases from J, with 15 bases in between. CDR3 length: 16 amino acids.

This clonotype was seen a few times. V gene TRBV6-2 or TRBV6-3 combines with J gene TRBJ2-7, with D maybe TRBD2 (8 bases). This CDR3 region has 16 residues. CDR1 is MNHEY and CDR2 is SVGEGT in the germline V gene. V was clipped by 6 bases and J by 7 bases, with 25 bases between them. CDR3 region: CASSHSGGGTPTEQYF. CDR3 coding DNA: TGTGCCAGCAGCCATTCGGGAGGGGGCACTCCTACGGAGCAGTACTTC.

The V gene is TRBV6-1, the J gene TRBJ2-7, with D perhaps assigned TRBD1 or TRBD2 (6 bases each). Germline V gene lookup returns CDR1 MNHNS and CDR2 SASEGT. The CDR3 is 13 residues long. The V gene lost 7 bases and the J gene lost 2 bases, with 12 bases spanning the gap. CDR3: CASIEGGAYEQYF. The CDR3 DNA follows: TGTGCCAGCATTGAGGGGGGTGCCTACGAGCAGTACTTC.

This clonotype was found a few times. The chain links TRBV18 to TRBJ2-7; the D gene is possibly TRBD2 (6 bases). The CDR3 sequence is 15 residues long. The V and J ends lost 5 bases and 0 bases respectively, with 14 bases between them. The germline V gene has CDR1 KGHSH and CDR2 LQKENI. Here the CDR3 reads CASSFSGLSSYEQYF. The CDR3 bases are TGTGCCAGCTCATTTAGCGGCCTCAGCTCCTACGAGCAGTACTTC.

This clonotype appeared many times. The chain joins TRBV10-3 to TRBJ2-7; no reliable D call. The germline gives CDR1 ENHRY, CDR2 SYGVKD. This CDR3 has 13 amino acids. V was trimmed by 4 bases and J by 6 bases, leaving 13 bases between them. In nucleotides, the CDR3 is TGTGCCATCAGTGGAGTCCCTGAGCGCGAGCAGTACTTC. Translating gives CAISGVPEREQYF.

This rearrangement joins TRBV4-1 to TRBJ1-1; D is unclear. Trimming took off 0 bases at V and 4 bases at J, with 9 bases between the two ends. CDR1 is MGHRA and CDR2 is YSYEKL in the germline V gene. The CDR3 runs to 14 residues. In nucleotides, the CDR3 is TGCGCCAGCAGCCAAGAGAGGGAAGGCACTGAAGCTTTCTTT. It translates to CASSQEREGTEAFF.

The CDR3 spells CASSRSIDYEQYF. CDR3 coding DNA: TGTGCCAGCAGCCGATCCATAGACTACGAGCAGTACTTC. The chain combines TRBV14 with TRBJ2-7; unclear D gene. Germline V gene data show CDR1 as SGHDN and CDR2 as FVKESK. This CDR3 comprises 13 residues. Trimming stripped 4 bases from V and 3 bases from J, with 10 bases between.

This clonotype was counted a few times. This chain connects TRBV6-6 to TRBJ1-4; D gene uncertain. CDR3 length: 12 amino acids. Germline V gene data show CDR1 as MNHNY and CDR2 as SVGAGI (reference sequence). V lost 8 bases to trimming and J lost 7 bases, with 11 bases between them. The CDR3 DNA follows: TGTGCCAGCTCGGGCGAAAGTGAAAAACTGTTTTTT. Protein product: CASSGESEKLFF.

The table lists this clonotype with many counts. The J gene is TRBJ1-1, the V gene TRBV6-6; no definite D call. From germline, CDR1 is MNHNY and CDR2 SVGAGI (reference sequence). The CDR3 is 14 residues long. Trimming left V 3 bases short and J 3 bases short, with 11 bases between. The CDR3 spells CASSYSQVYTEAFF. As DNA, the CDR3 is TGTGCCAGCAGTTATTCGCAGGTGTACACTGAAGCTTTCTTT.

This clonotype has at least ten counts. The chain is built from TRBV12-3 or TRBV12-4 and TRBJ1-4, with 10 bases identical to TRBD1. This CDR3 spans 16 amino acids. The J segment lost 3 bases and the V segment lost 5 bases, leaving 6 bases of the junction unmatched. The CDR3 sequence: CASSPTGGIANEKLFF. As DNA, the CDR3 is TGTGCCAGCAGTCCGACAGGGGGCATTGCTAATGAAAAACTGTTTTTT.